Below are 5 T cell receptor beta chains sequenced from a single sample in a study of shared clonotypes between healthy human individuals. Method: immunoSEQ multiplex PCR; TCRdb's copy keeps in-frame clones and lacks some. The sample holds some 2,000,000 clones; 85% to 95% are singletons and the top ten take 0.1% to 0.15%. Sequencing was done on a sample of naive CD4+ T cells sorted from blood. As to subset: CD45RA+ positively selected. These receptors originate from a man aged 18 to 29 in good health.

A remark on this clone: A much larger clonotype is one base distant, so this may be a read error. The sample holds other DNA sequences that translate to the same CDR3. V gene TRBV5-1 combines with J gene TRBJ2-7; a possible D gene is TRBD2 (5 bases). CDR1 is SGHRS and CDR2 is YFSETQ in the germline V gene. This CDR3 comprises 15 residues. The CDR3 coding sequence is TGCGCTAGCAGCCTCGACTACTCGTTCTCCTACGAGCAGTACTTC. Translation: CASSLDYSFSYEQYF.

To note about this clone: The same CDR3 is also encoded by other DNA sequences in this sample. V gene TRBV18 combines with J gene TRBJ2-7; no clear D. Germline lookup yields CDR1 KGHSH and CDR2 LQKENI. Deletions cut 6 bases from V and 3 bases from J, with 9 bases between. CDR3 length equals 12 residues. The DNA of the CDR3 is TGTGCCAGCTCCCCTGCGAGCTACGAGCAGTACTTC. It specifies CASSPASYEQYF. Drawing the rest from reference TRBV18 and TRBJ2-7, the complete variable domain is NAGVMQNPRHLVRRRGQEARLRCSPMKGHSHVYWYRQLPEEGLKFMVYLQKENIIDESGMPKERFSAEFPKEGPSILRIQQVVRGDSAAYFCASSPASYEQYFGPGTRLTVT.

V is TRBV7-3 and J is TRBJ2-3; D is possibly TRBD2 (5 bases). Trimming took off 5 bases at V and 3 bases at J, with 15 bases between the two ends. This CDR3 is 15 amino acids long. The germline V gene has CDR1 SGHTA and CDR2 FQGTGA. CDR3 nucleotides: TGTGCCAGCAGCCGCGAGGGAAGGGATACAGATACGCAGTATTTT. This gives the protein CASSREGRDTDTQYF.

This chain links TRBV19 with TRBJ2-5; tentative D call: TRBD2 (6 bases). Trimming shortened V by 8 bases and J by 5 bases, and 15 bases separated the two germline ends. Germline V CDR1 and CDR2: LNHDA, SQIVND (reference sequence). The CDR3 contains 13 residues. CDR3 bases: TGTGCCAGTTGCCGAGGAGGGATGGAGACCCAGTACTTC. Its protein is CASCRGGMETQYF.

This sequence joins TRBV27 and TRBJ2-7; 9 nucleotides line up with TRBD1. Trimming at V came to 5 bases and at J to 6 bases, leaving 11 bases not matched to a gene. Germline loops: CDR1 MNHEY, CDR2 SMNVEV (reference sequence). The CDR3 has 15 residues. CDR3 sequence reads: CASSPTRTGAGEQYF. In DNA form, the CDR3 reads TGTGCCAGCAGTCCAACCCGGACAGGGGCTGGCGAGCAGTACTTC.